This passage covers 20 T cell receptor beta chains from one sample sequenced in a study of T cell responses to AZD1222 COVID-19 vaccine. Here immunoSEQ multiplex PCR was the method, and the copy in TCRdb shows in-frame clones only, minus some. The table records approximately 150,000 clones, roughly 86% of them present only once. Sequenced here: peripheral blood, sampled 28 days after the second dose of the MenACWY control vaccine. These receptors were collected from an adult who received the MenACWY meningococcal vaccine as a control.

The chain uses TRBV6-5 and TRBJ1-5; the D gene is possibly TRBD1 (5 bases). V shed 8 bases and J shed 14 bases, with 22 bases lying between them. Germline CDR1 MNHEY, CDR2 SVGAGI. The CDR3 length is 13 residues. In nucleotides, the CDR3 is TGTGCCAGCGCCTCATCTGCGGGGACGGTTAAGCATTTT. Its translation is CASASSAGTVKHF.

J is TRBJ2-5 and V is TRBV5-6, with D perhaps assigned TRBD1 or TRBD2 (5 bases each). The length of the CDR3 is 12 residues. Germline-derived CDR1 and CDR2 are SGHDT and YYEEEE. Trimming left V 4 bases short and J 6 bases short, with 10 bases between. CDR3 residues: CASSGGSKTQYF. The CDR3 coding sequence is TGTGCCAGCAGCGGGGGAAGCAAGACCCAGTACTTC.

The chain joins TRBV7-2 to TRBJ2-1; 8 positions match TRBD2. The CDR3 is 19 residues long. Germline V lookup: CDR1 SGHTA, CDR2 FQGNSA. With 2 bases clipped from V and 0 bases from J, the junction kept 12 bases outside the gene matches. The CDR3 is CASSLPLAARKGSYNEQFF. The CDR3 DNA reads TGTGCCAGCAGCTTACCACTAGCGGCGCGGAAAGGCTCCTACAATGAGCAGTTCTTC.

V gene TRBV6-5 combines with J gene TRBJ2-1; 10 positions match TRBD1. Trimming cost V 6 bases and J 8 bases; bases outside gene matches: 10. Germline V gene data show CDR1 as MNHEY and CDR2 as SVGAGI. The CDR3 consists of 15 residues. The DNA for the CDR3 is TGTGCCAGCAGGAGTCCGGGACAGGGGAATCATGAGCAGTTCTTC. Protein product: CASRSPGQGNHEQFF.

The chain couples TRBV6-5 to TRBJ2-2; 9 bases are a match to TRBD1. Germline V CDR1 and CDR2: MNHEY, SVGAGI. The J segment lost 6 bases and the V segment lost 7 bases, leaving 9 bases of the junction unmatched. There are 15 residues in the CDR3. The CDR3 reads CASKFRDREAGELFF. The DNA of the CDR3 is TGTGCCAGCAAATTTCGGGACAGGGAGGCCGGGGAGCTGTTTTTT.

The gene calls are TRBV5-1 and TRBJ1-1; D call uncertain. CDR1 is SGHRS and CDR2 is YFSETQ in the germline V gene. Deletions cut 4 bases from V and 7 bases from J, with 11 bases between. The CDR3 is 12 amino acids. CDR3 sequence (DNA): TGCGCCAGCAGCAGAAATGAGTTTGAAGCTTTCTTT. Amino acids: CASSRNEFEAFF.

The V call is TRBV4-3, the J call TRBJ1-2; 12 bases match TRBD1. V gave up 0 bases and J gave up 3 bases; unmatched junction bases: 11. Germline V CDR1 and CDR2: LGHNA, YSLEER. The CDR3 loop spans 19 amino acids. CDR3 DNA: TGCGCCAGCAGCCAAGATTCCGCCGGGACAGGGGGCGCGTACTATGGCTACACCTTC. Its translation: CASSQDSAGTGGAYYGYTF.

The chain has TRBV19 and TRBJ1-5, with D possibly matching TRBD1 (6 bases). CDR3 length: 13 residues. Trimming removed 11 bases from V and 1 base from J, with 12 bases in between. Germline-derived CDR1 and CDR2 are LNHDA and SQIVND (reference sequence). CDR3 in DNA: TGTGCCTCGGGGGGCAGGAGCAATCAGCCCCAGCATTTT. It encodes CASGGRSNQPQHF.

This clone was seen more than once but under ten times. The CDR3 spells CASSQEGGQGASLYGYTF. CDR3 in DNA: TGCGCCAGCAGCCAAGAGGGAGGACAGGGGGCATCTCTCTATGGCTACACCTTC. The chain links TRBV4-3 to TRBJ1-2; the match to TRBD1 covers 11 bases. The CDR3 is 18 residues long. V gave up 0 bases and J gave up 4 bases; unmatched junction bases: 10. CDR1 LGHNA and CDR2 YSLEER come from the germline V gene.

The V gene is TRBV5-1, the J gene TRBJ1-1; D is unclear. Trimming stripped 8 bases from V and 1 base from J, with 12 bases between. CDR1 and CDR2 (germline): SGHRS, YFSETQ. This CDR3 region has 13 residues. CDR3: CASHSHQNTEAFF. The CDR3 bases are TGCGCCAGTCACAGCCACCAGAACACTGAAGCTTTCTTT.

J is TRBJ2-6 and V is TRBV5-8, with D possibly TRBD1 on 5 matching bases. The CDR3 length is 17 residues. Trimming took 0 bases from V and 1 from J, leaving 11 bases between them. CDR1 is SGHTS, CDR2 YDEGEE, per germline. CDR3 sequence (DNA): TGTGCCAGCAGCTTGGAGCTAGGGGATTCTGGGGCCAACGTCCTGACTTTC. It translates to CASSLELGDSGANVLTF.

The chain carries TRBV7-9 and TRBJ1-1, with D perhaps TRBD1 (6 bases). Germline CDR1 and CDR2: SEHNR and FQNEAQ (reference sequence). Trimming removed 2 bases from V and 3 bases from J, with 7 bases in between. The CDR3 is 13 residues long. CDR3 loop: CASSLRTDTEAFF. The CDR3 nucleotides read TGTGCCAGCAGCTTAAGGACAGACACTGAAGCTTTCTTT.

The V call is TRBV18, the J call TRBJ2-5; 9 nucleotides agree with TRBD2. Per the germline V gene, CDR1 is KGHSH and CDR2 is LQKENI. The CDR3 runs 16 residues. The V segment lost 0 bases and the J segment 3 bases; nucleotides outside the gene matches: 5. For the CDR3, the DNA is TGTGCCAGCTCACCACCGAGGCGGGAGGGTGAAGAGACCCAGTACTTC. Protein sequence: CASSPPRREGEETQYF.

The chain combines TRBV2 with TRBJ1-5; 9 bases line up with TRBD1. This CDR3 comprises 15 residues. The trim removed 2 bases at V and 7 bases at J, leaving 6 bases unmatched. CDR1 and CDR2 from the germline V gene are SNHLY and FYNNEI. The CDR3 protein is CASSEMGQGGQPQHF. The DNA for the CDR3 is TGTGCCAGCAGTGAAATGGGACAGGGCGGCCAGCCCCAGCATTTT.

The CDR3 sequence: CASSFRTSGQETQYF. The CDR3 DNA is TGTGCCAGCAGCTTTCGGACTAGCGGCCAAGAGACCCAGTACTTC. The chain joins TRBV7-2 to TRBJ2-5, with 10 bases matching TRBD2. The ends lost 3 bases at V and 1 base at J; junction bases unmatched: 2. In germline, CDR1 is SGHTA, CDR2 FQGNSA. This CDR3 is 15 amino acids long.

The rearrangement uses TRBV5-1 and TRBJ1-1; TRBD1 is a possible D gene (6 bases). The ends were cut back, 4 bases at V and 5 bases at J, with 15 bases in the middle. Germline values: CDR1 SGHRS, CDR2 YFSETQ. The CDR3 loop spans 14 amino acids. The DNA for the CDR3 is TGCGCCAGCAGCACTGAACAGGGAAGGACTGAAGCTTTCTTT. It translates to CASSTEQGRTEAFF.

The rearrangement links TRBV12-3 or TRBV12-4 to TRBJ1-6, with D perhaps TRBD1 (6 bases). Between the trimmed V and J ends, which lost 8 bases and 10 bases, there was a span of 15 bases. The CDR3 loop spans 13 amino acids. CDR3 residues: CASASSQGSPLHF. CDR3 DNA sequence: TGTGCCAGCGCGAGTTCGCAGGGGTCACCCCTCCACTTT.

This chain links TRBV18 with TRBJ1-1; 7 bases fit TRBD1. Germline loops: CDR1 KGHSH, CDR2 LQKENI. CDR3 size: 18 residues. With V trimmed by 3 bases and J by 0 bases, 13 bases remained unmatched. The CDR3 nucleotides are TGTGCCAGCTCACCGCTCGGGACAGAGATTATCATGAACACTGAAGCTTTCTTT. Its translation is CASSPLGTEIIMNTEAFF.

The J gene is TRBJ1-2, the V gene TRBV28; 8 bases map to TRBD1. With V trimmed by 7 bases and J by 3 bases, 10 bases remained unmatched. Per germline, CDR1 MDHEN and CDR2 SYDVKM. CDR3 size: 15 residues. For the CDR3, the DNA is TGTGCCAGCATCCACCTCAGGGGGCGCCACTATGGCTACACCTTC. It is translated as CASIHLRGRHYGYTF.

The DNA for the CDR3 is TGTGCCAGCAGTGTGGGGGGACAGCTCCAAGAGACCCAGTACTTC. It specifies CASSVGGQLQETQYF. The chain uses TRBV25-1 and TRBJ2-5; perhaps TRBD1 as D (7 bases). V gave up 4 bases and J gave up 1 base, with 13 bases separating them. Looked up from germline, CDR1 is MGHDK and CDR2 is SYGVNS. The CDR3 loop spans 15 amino acids.